The rows below give T cell receptor beta chains drawn from one sample of a study of blood T cell repertoires in COVID-19. Generated by immunoSEQ multiplex PCR, the TCRdb table keeps only in-frame clones and is missing some. The top ten hold about 11% of the sample, which has around 140,000 clones, approximately 87% seen once. The sequenced material came from PBMCs or T cells enriched from blood (not recorded which). The receptor set was obtained from a man in his 60s who had recovered from COVID-19. Both conserved end residues are part of each CDR3. A D gene is named only where the DNA matches it firmly. Clone size is stated in some rows and not others, as once, few, many or a class when expanded.

CDR3: CASSLLFGELFF
DNA: TGTGCCAGCAGTTTGTTATTCGGGGAGCTGTTTTTT
size: .
length: 12
J: TRBJ2-2
V: TRBV28
D: .

CDR3: CASSEYSGVGTEAFF
DNA: TGTGCCAGCAGTGAATACTCGGGGGTAGGGACTGAAGCTTTCTTT
size: .
length: 15
J: TRBJ1-1
V: TRBV6-1
D: .

CDR3: CASSKGYGGYEQYF
DNA: TGTGCCAGCTCCAAGGGGTATGGTGGTTACGAGCAGTACTTC
size: .
length: 14
J: TRBJ2-7
V: TRBV18
D: .

CDR3: CASSFTRGAHNQPQHF
DNA: TGTGCCAGCAGTTTTACCAGGGGGGCCCACAATCAGCCCCAGCATTTT
size: .
length: 16
J: TRBJ1-5
V: TRBV28
D: TRBD1

CDR3: CASSHLYEQFF
DNA: TGTGCCAGCAGCCACCTCTATGAGCAGTTCTTC
size: few
length: 11
J: TRBJ2-1
V: TRBV14
D: .

CDR3: CASSSTGGRTEAFF
DNA: TGTGCCAGCAGTTCCACCGGGGGTCGCACTGAAGCTTTCTTT
size: .
length: 14
J: TRBJ1-1
V: TRBV6-2/TRBV6-3
D: .

CDR3: CASSWTGLNTEAFF
DNA: TGTGCCAGCTCATGGACAGGGCTGAACACTGAAGCTTTCTTT
size: few
length: 14
J: TRBJ1-1
V: TRBV18
D: TRBD1

CDR3: CASSIQGAPNQPQHF
DNA: TGTGCCAGCAGTATACAGGGGGCGCCCAATCAGCCCCAGCATTTT
size: .
length: 15
J: TRBJ1-5
V: TRBV5-4
D: TRBD1

CDR3: CASRGTRGAREQFF
DNA: TGTGCCAGCAGGGGTACCCGCGGGGCGCGGGAGCAGTTCTTC
size: .
length: 14
J: TRBJ2-1
V: TRBV28
D: .

CDR3: CASSEESALGGSGSPLHF
DNA: TGTGCCAGCAGTGAAGAGTCCGCCCTGGGTGGATCAGGTTCACCCCTCCACTTT
size: once
length: 18
J: TRBJ1-6
V: TRBV2
D: .

CDR3: CASSKNRDGNEQFF
DNA: TGTGCCAGCAGTAAAAACAGGGATGGAAATGAGCAGTTCTTC
size: once
length: 14
J: TRBJ2-1
V: TRBV25-1
D: .

CDR3: CASVPGVGMSYTF
DNA: TGTGCCAGCGTCCCAGGGGTTGGAATGAGCTACACCTTC
size: .
length: 13
J: TRBJ1-2
V: TRBV5-5
D: .

CDR3: CAISEKSSGHEQFF
DNA: TGTGCCATCAGTGAGAAGAGTAGCGGACACGAGCAGTTCTTC
size: .
length: 14
J: TRBJ2-1
V: TRBV10-3
D: .

CDR3: CASRDQGRHYGYTF
DNA: TGTGCCAGCAGGGACCAGGGCAGGCATTATGGCTACACCTTC
size: .
length: 14
J: TRBJ1-2
V: TRBV28
D: .

CDR3: CASSIPGRANEKLFF
DNA: TGTGCCAGCAGCATACCAGGGCGCGCTAATGAAAAACTGTTTTTT
size: .
length: 15
J: TRBJ1-4
V: TRBV6-5
D: .

CDR3: CASSSQGANQPQHF
DNA: TGTGCCAGCAGTTCTCAGGGGGCCAATCAGCCCCAGCATTTT
size: few
length: 14
J: TRBJ1-5
V: TRBV6-5
D: TRBD1

CDR3: CAWSVQGGFSNQPQHF
DNA: TGTGCCTGGAGTGTCCAGGGGGGTTTCAGCAATCAGCCCCAGCATTTT
size: .
length: 16
J: TRBJ1-5
V: TRBV30
D: TRBD1

CDR3: CASSPGQGSNTEAFF
DNA: TGTGCCAGCAGCCCAGGACAGGGGTCGAACACTGAAGCTTTCTTT
size: .
length: 15
J: TRBJ1-1
V: TRBV13
D: TRBD1

CDR3: CASSLPGTGYNEQFF
DNA: TGTGCCAGCAGCCTGCCCGGGACAGGATACAATGAGCAGTTCTTC
size: .
length: 15
J: TRBJ2-1
V: TRBV3-1/TRBV3-2
D: TRBD1

CDR3: CATSDVEKNQPQHF
DNA: TGTGCCACCAGTGACGTGGAGAAGAATCAGCCCCAGCATTTT
size: once
length: 14
J: TRBJ1-5
V: TRBV24-1
D: .

CDR3: CASSYIGLAGEETQYF
DNA: TGCGCCAGCAGCTACATCGGACTAGCGGGGGAGGAGACCCAGTACTTC
size: .
length: 16
J: TRBJ2-5
V: TRBV5-1
D: TRBD2

CDR3: CASSPGTVYEQYF
DNA: TGTGCCAGCAGTCCGGGGACAGTATACGAGCAGTACTTC
size: .
length: 13
J: TRBJ2-7
V: TRBV27
D: TRBD1

CDR3: CASSLSFGQGYEQYF
DNA: TGTGCCAGCAGCTTATCCTTCGGACAGGGCTACGAGCAGTACTTC
size: .
length: 15
J: TRBJ2-7
V: TRBV7-3
D: TRBD1

CDR3: CASSFGSAGYEQYF
DNA: TGTGCCAGCAGTTTTGGTTCCGCGGGCTACGAGCAGTACTTC
size: .
length: 14
J: TRBJ2-7
V: TRBV28
D: .

CDR3: CAISESTGTGAFYGYTF
DNA: TGTGCCATCAGTGAGTCGACTGGGACAGGGGCTTTCTATGGCTACACCTTC
size: .
length: 17
J: TRBJ1-2
V: TRBV10-3
D: TRBD1

CDR3: CASSLGQGRGEAFF
DNA: TGTGCCAGCAGTTTAGGGCAGGGTAGGGGTGAAGCTTTCTTT
size: .
length: 14
J: TRBJ1-1
V: TRBV27
D: .

CDR3: CASSQQRREWLTDTQYF
DNA: TGTGCCAGCAGCCAACAACGGCGGGAATGGTTAACAGATACGCAGTATTTT
size: .
length: 17
J: TRBJ2-3
V: TRBV3-1/TRBV3-2
D: .

CDR3: CASSLGAGTGFDLGGYTF
DNA: TGCGCCAGCAGCTTGGGGGCGGGGACAGGGTTTGATTTGGGTGGCTACACCTTC
size: .
length: 18
J: TRBJ1-2
V: TRBV5-1
D: TRBD1

CDR3: CASSVRAPTFSGNTIYF
DNA: TGTGCCAGCAGTGTCAGGGCCCCGACTTTTTCTGGAAACACCATATATTTT
size: many
length: 17
J: TRBJ1-3
V: TRBV6-1
D: .

CDR3: CASSFRGQILGYTF
DNA: TGCGCCAGCAGCTTCAGGGGCCAGATTCTTGGCTACACCTTC
size: .
length: 14
J: TRBJ1-2
V: TRBV5-1
D: .

CDR3: CASRNTGGDYGYTF
DNA: TGTGCCAGCAGAAATACAGGGGGCGACTATGGCTACACCTTC
size: .
length: 14
J: TRBJ1-2
V: TRBV11-2
D: TRBD1

CDR3: CASRGGQSTGELFF
DNA: TGTGCCAGCAGAGGTGGGCAGTCCACCGGGGAGCTGTTTTTT
size: once
length: 14
J: TRBJ2-2
V: TRBV28
D: .

CDR3: CASSLSYGYTF
DNA: TGTGCCAGCAGTTTATCTTATGGCTACACCTTC
size: .
length: 11
J: TRBJ1-2
V: TRBV28
D: .

CDR3: CASRKTGGGSPLHF
DNA: TGTGCCAGCAGAAAAACAGGGGGCGGATCACCCCTCCACTTT
size: .
length: 14
J: TRBJ1-6
V: TRBV27
D: TRBD1

CDR3: CATTDTVYGYTF
DNA: TGTGCCACGACGGACACGGTCTATGGCTACACCTTC
size: .
length: 12
J: TRBJ1-2
V: TRBV15
D: .

CDR3: CASSNGQGGGEQYF
DNA: TGTGCCAGTAGTAACGGACAGGGTGGCGGCGAGCAGTACTTC
size: .
length: 14
J: TRBJ2-7
V: TRBV19
D: TRBD1

CDR3: CSASEDFWLGYTF
DNA: TGCAGTGCTAGTGAGGACTTTTGGCTCGGCTACACCTTC
size: few
length: 13
J: TRBJ1-2
V: TRBV20-1
D: .

CDR3: CASSESLSTQTQYF
DNA: TGTGCCAGCAGTGAATCCCTTTCTACTCAGACCCAGTACTTC
size: .
length: 14
J: TRBJ2-5
V: TRBV6-1
D: .

CDR3: CASSFLGTSGDTDTQYF
DNA: TGTGCCAGCAGTTTCCTTGGGACTAGCGGGGACACAGATACGCAGTATTTT
size: .
length: 17
J: TRBJ2-3
V: TRBV27
D: TRBD2

CDR3: CASSLGAAGQETQYF
DNA: TGTGCCAGCAGCTTAGGGGCCGCCGGCCAAGAGACCCAGTACTTC
size: .
length: 15
J: TRBJ2-5
V: TRBV7-2
D: .

CDR3: CASSVSPSEQYF
DNA: TGTGCCAGCAGTGTCTCTCCCTCCGAGCAGTACTTC
size: .
length: 12
J: TRBJ2-7
V: TRBV5-5
D: .

CDR3: CASSRGGREKLFF
DNA: TGTGCCAGCAGCCGAGGGGGCAGGGAAAAACTGTTTTTT
size: .
length: 13
J: TRBJ1-4
V: TRBV3-1/TRBV3-2
D: TRBD1

CDR3: CAWSGTYEQYF
DNA: TGTGCCTGGAGTGGCACTTACGAGCAGTACTTC
size: .
length: 11
J: TRBJ2-7
V: TRBV30
D: .

CDR3: CASSLSGTIEQYF
DNA: TGTGCCAGCAGTTTGAGCGGGACCATCGAGCAGTACTTC
size: .
length: 13
J: TRBJ2-7
V: TRBV27
D: TRBD2

CDR3: CASSYQDFLKREQFF
DNA: TGTGCCAGCAGTTACCAGGACTTCTTAAAACGGGAGCAGTTCTTC
size: once
length: 15
J: TRBJ2-1
V: TRBV6-2/TRBV6-3
D: .

CDR3: CASSLDSMNTEAFF
DNA: TGCGCCAGCAGCTTGGACAGCATGAACACTGAAGCTTTCTTT
size: .
length: 14
J: TRBJ1-1
V: TRBV5-1
D: .

CDR3: CSVRQGSTDTQYF
DNA: TGCAGCGTGCGACAGGGAAGCACAGATACGCAGTATTTT
size: .
length: 13
J: TRBJ2-3
V: TRBV29-1
D: TRBD1

CDR3: CASRPGHLGEQYF
DNA: TGCGCCAGCAGACCGGGACACCTGGGCGAGCAGTACTTC
size: .
length: 13
J: TRBJ2-7
V: TRBV10-1
D: .

CDR3: CASSEVPGSNSPLHF
DNA: TGTGCCAGCAGTGAAGTCCCAGGTTCCAATTCACCCCTCCACTTT
size: .
length: 15
J: TRBJ1-6
V: TRBV6-1
D: .

CDR3: CASSFGGSTDTQYF
DNA: TGTGCCAGCAGTTTCGGGGGTAGCACAGATACGCAGTATTTT
size: .
length: 14
J: TRBJ2-3
V: TRBV27
D: .

CDR3: CASSPVGQGFRGVGYTF
DNA: TGTGCCAGCAGCCCCGTGGGGCAGGGCTTCCGCGGCGTGGGCTACACCTTC
size: .
length: 17
J: TRBJ1-2
V: TRBV7-8
D: .

CDR3: CASSPGGGGYEQYF
DNA: TGTGCCAGCAGCCCGGGGGGGGGCGGCTACGAGCAGTACTTC
size: .
length: 14
J: TRBJ2-7
V: TRBV7-8
D: TRBD2

CDR3: CASSLSTGGYGYTF
DNA: TGTGCCAGCAGTTTAAGTACAGGGGGGTATGGCTACACCTTC
size: once
length: 14
J: TRBJ1-2
V: TRBV28
D: TRBD1